The rows below give T cell receptor beta chains drawn from one sample of a study of blood T cell repertoires in COVID-19. This table comes from immunoSEQ multiplex PCR, and its TCRdb copy is limited to in-frame clones, with some not included. The repertoire holds roughly 250,000 clones, roughly 88% seen once, with 0.95% to 1.5% in the top ten. The sequencing input was PBMCs or T cells enriched from blood (not recorded which). These receptors all come from a woman between 35 and 50 years old with acute COVID-19. Both conserved end residues are part of each CDR3. A D gene is named only where the DNA matches it firmly. Size values are once, few and many counts, or a class for expanded clones, and some rows have none.

d_gene: NA; j_gene: TRBJ1-4; v_gene: TRBV2; abundance: NA; CDR3nt: TGTGCCAGCATCGATGGTGGACAGTCTAATGAAAAACTGTTTTTT; CDR3aa: CASIDGGQSNEKLFF
d_gene: TRBD2; j_gene: TRBJ2-1; v_gene: TRBV11-2; abundance: NA; CDR3nt: TGTGCCAGCAGCTTAGTGGCCGGGACTAGCGGCTTGTACAATGAGCAGTTCTTC; CDR3aa: CASSLVAGTSGLYNEQFF
d_gene: TRBD1; j_gene: TRBJ1-1; v_gene: TRBV6-1; abundance: NA; CDR3nt: TGTGCCAGCAGTGAAAGACAGGGAACTGAAGCTTTCTTT; CDR3aa: CASSERQGTEAFF
d_gene: TRBD2; j_gene: TRBJ2-2; v_gene: TRBV24-1; abundance: NA; CDR3nt: TGTGCCACCAGTTCCAGCGGGAGATTTACCGGGGAGCTGTTTTTT; CDR3aa: CATSSSGRFTGELFF
d_gene: NA; j_gene: TRBJ2-7; v_gene: TRBV30; abundance: few; CDR3nt: TGTGCCTGGAGTGTACGGATGCGGGACGAGCAGTACTTC; CDR3aa: CAWSVRMRDEQYF
d_gene: TRBD1; j_gene: TRBJ2-2; v_gene: TRBV18; abundance: NA; CDR3nt: TGTGCCAGCTCACCCATCTCACGACAGAAAGGGGGCCCCTCGAACACCGGGGAGCTGTTTTTT; CDR3aa: CASSPISRQKGGPSNTGELFF
d_gene: TRBD2; j_gene: TRBJ2-1; v_gene: TRBV19; abundance: NA; CDR3nt: TGTGCCAGTAGTATGAGTCTAGCGGGGCTCAACAATGAGCAGTTCTTC; CDR3aa: CASSMSLAGLNNEQFF
d_gene: TRBD1; j_gene: TRBJ1-6; v_gene: TRBV7-2; abundance: NA; CDR3nt: TGTGCCAGCAGCCCGCCGGGACAGGGCAAGGTAAGGGGAGATTCACCCCTCCACTTT; CDR3aa: CASSPPGQGKVRGDSPLHF
d_gene: NA; j_gene: TRBJ1-2; v_gene: TRBV7-2; abundance: NA; CDR3nt: TGTGCCAGCAGCACCCGACAGACCGACAACTATGGCTACACCTTC; CDR3aa: CASSTRQTDNYGYTF
d_gene: TRBD2; j_gene: TRBJ2-3; v_gene: TRBV11-2; abundance: NA; CDR3nt: TGTGCCAGCAGCTTAGGGTCCGCTAGCGGGAGCACAGATACGCAGTATTTT; CDR3aa: CASSLGSASGSTDTQYF